The clone carrying this TCR beta chain came up many times. Its target is unknown. The CDR3 contains 15 residues. The V gene's germline CDR1 is LGHNA and CDR2 YSLEER. Trimming cost V 2 bases and J 2 bases, with 10 bases left between them. This sample is drawn from a study of human T cells and chemical hapten exposure. Time point given: pre-sensitization, week 0. The treatment: therapeutic diphenylcyclopropenone sensitization with weekly scalp DPC. During construction of the library, unique molecular identifiers were attached to individual cDNA molecules for quantitative, reproducible TCR counting. MiXCR was run by TCRdb on the RACE reads, yielding one entry per CDR3 protein. The sample includes over 300,000 distinct CDR3 sequences, less than 6.5% of them seen just once. Study observations and caveats: In comparison with controls, expanded TCRs gave rise to a significantly larger number of large CDR3 similarity clusters.

V gene TRBV4-3 combines with J gene TRBJ2-1; D is unclear. The sample in question was whole blood, obtained in connection with sensitization to the hapten diphenylcyclopropenone (DPC). The sequence came from a woman aged 50 to 60 with alopecia areata. Some clones in this sample may be carry-over from other donors' samples. Here the CDR3 reads CASSQSLEPYNEQFF. The DNA of the CDR3 is TGCGCCAGCAGCCAAAGTCTAGAACCCTACAATGAGCAGTTCTTC.